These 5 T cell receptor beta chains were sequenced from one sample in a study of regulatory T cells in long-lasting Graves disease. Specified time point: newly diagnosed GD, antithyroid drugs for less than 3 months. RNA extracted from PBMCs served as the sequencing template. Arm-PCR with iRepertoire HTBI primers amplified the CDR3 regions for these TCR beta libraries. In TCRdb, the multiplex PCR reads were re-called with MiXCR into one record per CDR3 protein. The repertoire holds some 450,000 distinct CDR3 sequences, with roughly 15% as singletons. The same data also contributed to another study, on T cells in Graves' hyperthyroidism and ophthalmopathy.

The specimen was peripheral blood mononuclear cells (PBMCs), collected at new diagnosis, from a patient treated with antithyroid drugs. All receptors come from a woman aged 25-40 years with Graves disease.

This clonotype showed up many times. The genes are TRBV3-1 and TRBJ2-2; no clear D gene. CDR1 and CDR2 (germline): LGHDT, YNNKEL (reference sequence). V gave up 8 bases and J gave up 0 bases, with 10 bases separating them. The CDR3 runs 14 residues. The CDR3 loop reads CASRPETNTGELFF. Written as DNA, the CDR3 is TGTGCCAGCCGCCCAGAAACGAACACCGGGGAGCTGTTTTTT.

This CDR3 is CASSCPSSGRSTDTQYF. The CDR3 DNA follows: TGTGCCAGCAGCTGCCCGTCTAGCGGGAGAAGCACAGATACGCAGTATTTT. The chain uses TRBV3-2 and TRBJ2-3; the D call in the table, TRBD2, was not verified against the DNA. TRBV3-2 has pseudogene status. This CDR3 is built from 17 residues.

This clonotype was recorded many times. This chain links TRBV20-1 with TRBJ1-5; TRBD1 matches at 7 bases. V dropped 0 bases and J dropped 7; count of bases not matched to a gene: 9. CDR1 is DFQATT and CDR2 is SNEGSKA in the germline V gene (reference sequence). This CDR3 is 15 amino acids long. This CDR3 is CSARDLGTESQPQHF. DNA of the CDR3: TGCAGTGCTAGAGATCTAGGGACAGAAAGCCAGCCCCAGCATTTT.

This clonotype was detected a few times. CDR3 sequence (DNA): TGTGCCAGCAGTTTATCCCCGAGGACTAGAAGTGAGCAGTTCTTC. Its translation: CASSLSPRTRSEQFF. The chain links TRBV28 to TRBJ2-1, with 7 bases identical to TRBD2. V shed 1 base, J shed 9 bases, and the junction held 9 bases outside the gene matches. Per germline, CDR1 MDHEN and CDR2 SYDVKM. CDR3 size: 15 residues.

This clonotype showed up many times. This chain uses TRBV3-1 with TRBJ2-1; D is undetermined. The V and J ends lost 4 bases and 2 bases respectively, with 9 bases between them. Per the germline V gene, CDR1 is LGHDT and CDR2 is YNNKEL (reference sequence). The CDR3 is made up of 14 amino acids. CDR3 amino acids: CASSPSRTYNEQFF. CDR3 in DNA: TGTGCCAGCAGCCCCTCGCGAACCTACAATGAGCAGTTCTTC.